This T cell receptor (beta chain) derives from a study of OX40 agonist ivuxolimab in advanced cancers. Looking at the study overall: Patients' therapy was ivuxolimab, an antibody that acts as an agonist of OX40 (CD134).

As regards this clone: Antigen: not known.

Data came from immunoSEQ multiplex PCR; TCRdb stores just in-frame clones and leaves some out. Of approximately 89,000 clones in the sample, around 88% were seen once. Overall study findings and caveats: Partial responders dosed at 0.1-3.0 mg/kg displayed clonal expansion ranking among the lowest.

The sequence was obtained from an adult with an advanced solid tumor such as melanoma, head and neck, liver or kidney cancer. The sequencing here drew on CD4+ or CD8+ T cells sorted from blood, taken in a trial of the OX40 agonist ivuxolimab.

The chain's CDR3 is CASIKRRTDTQYF. CDR3 nucleotide sequence: TGTGCCAGCATAAAGCGCCGCACAGATACGCAGTATTTT. This rearrangement joins TRBV28 to TRBJ2-3; no firm D call. The CDR3 has 13 residues. Looked up from germline, CDR1 is MDHEN and CDR2 is SYDVKM. Trimming removed 7 bases from V and 1 base from J, with 9 bases in between.